Here is one T cell receptor beta chain with its context. This clonotype has at least ten counts. The antigen this receptor binds is unknown. One base away there is no much larger clone; base qualities are not given. Stable Graves' hyperthyroidism was defined as the absence of progression to ophthalmopathy over 18 months of follow-up. Hyperthyroidism patients were newly diagnosed, had a disease duration of under 2 months, and were aged 18 to 65 years. Patients with uncontrolled infections, other autoimmune diseases, pregnancy or lactation were excluded. Diagnoses relied on clinical symptoms, serum thyroxine and TRAb, thyroid ultrasound and orbital computed tomography. PBMCs were isolated from around 10 ml of fresh peripheral blood by Ficoll-Paque density gradient centrifugation. Total RNA was extracted with Trizol reagent, and quality was checked on an Agilent 2100 Bioanalyzer. This sample was taken from a study of T cells in Graves' hyperthyroidism and ophthalmopathy (dated by TCRdb to about 2019). For the wider study: Peripheral blood samples were taken at the time of initial diagnosis, prior to any treatment. TCR V-J signatures able to tell the groups apart were searched for in a discovery cohort of 100 patients, of whom more than 40 had Graves' ophthalmopathy and 55 to 65 had stable Graves' hyperthyroidism. An independent validation cohort of around 19 hyperthyroidism patients and more than 15 patients who later progressed to ophthalmopathy tested prospective prediction of ophthalmopathy. The 95 to 100 discovery patients were randomly divided into training and test sets at a 7:3 ratio. In more than five Graves' hyperthyroidism patients, the study also compared T-cell repertoires from thyroid tissue with T-cell repertoires from blood. Once sampling was done, hyperthyroidism patients were given methimazole at a starting dose of 30 mg daily, whereas ophthalmopathy patients were given high-dose intravenous methylprednisolone. The paper reports TCR Vbeta CDR3 sequencing of some 140 peripheral blood samples: over 40 ophthalmopathy, 70 to 85 hyperthyroidism and roughly 17 progressor patients.

Per the germline V gene, SGHTA is the CDR1 and FQGNSA is the CDR2. Trimming removed 2 bases from V and 4 bases from J, leaving 20 bases between the germline ends. From the cysteine up to the phenylalanine, the CDR3 has a length of 17 residues. Only the CDR3 region is kept as DNA, spanning 51 bases read in frame from base 1. Summary of the overall study and its limitations: Most expanded thyroid clonotypes (frequency above 0.001) were also detected in blood, a finding suggesting that blood repertoires may reflect thyroid immune responses. No statistical method was used to set the sample size in advance, and investigators knew the group allocation. A model built on a 13 V-J signature distinguished ophthalmopathy from stable hyperthyroidism, reaching roughly 88% sensitivity and 81.08% specificity in cross-validation and 80%/75% in testing. In validation, progression to ophthalmopathy was predicted by the model with nearly 71% sensitivity and roughly 72% specificity, a median of about 6.4 months before onset.

TCR beta CDR3 regions were amplified from RNA transcripts. The TCR CDR3 was subjected to a first round of RT-PCR using the HTBI primer set and the Qiagen OneStep RT-PCR kit. A second multiplex PCR round built the libraries, followed by size selection and purification. Paired-end sequencing of the libraries was performed with 100 bp reads on an Illumina HiSeq2000. The paper's data handling went like this. SOAPnuke was used to process the raw data, removing reads that contained adapters or uncalled bases, had a mean Phred below 15, or lacked an exact match to the constant primer or identifier. COPE v1.2.5 was used to merge high-quality paired reads, and clonotypes were defined as unique nucleotide sequences. Clonotypes were aligned to IMGT TRBV, TRBD and TRBJ reference segments using MiTCR v1.1. The analysis included only V-J combinations with a frequency above 0.0001, which together covered 99% to 99.2% of the repertoires. A TCS score was defined as the ratio of F50 (clonal expansion) to E x V (chaos), with BLOSUM62-based TCRdist applied between CDR3 peptides within each V-J. Welch's t-statistics and random forest reduced 500 to 650 V-J features to 13, which were used in a naive Bayes classifier (R e1071). TCRdb handled the public reads itself, with Q25 trimming in fastp and clone calling in MiXCR, and kept productive beta chains. Identical CDR3 proteins give one entry, which carries the most common genes and DNA. TCRdb's processing, not the authors' own work, is the source of the V and J calls. Across this sample there are 400,000 to 500,000 distinct CDR3 sequences, with 13% to 15% seen only once. Around 17% of the sample comes from the top ten.

The chain was built from TRBV7-2 and TRBJ2-5, with the D call perhaps TRBD1 or TRBD2, as 7 bases match in each case. Sequences were obtained from blood. The sequence was collected from a woman between 18 and 30 years old with Graves' hyperthyroidism. Here is the DNA: TGTGCCAGCAGCTTAAAACAGGGGTGGGCTAGCGGAGAGACCCAGTACTTC. It specifies CASSLKQGWASGETQYF.